The 8 T cell receptor beta chains below were found in one sample sequenced in a study of beta chain features in type 1 diabetes. Investigators reverse transcribed all isolated RNA, so they sequenced expressed TCRB transcripts. The table came from immunoSEQ multiplex PCR; TCRdb's copy has only in-frame clones and leaves some out. Here the sample spans fewer than 400,000 clones, 7% to 9% being singletons. The sequenced material came from central memory CD4+ T cells from blood. The receptor set was obtained from a woman aged 18-29 years in good health.

CDR3 coding DNA: TGTGCCAGCAGTGATGGGACTAGCGGGAGTCTTTACAATGAGCAGTTCTTC. Its translation: CASSDGTSGSLYNEQFF. V usage is TRBV6-1 and J usage is TRBJ2-1; TRBD2 agrees at 14 bases. The V gene's germline CDR1 is MNHNS and CDR2 SASEGT. The CDR3 length is 17 residues. V shed 3 bases, J shed 4 bases, and the junction held 5 bases outside the gene matches.

The table lists this clone with a few counts. Other DNA variants within this sample encode the same CDR3. This sequence joins TRBV14 and TRBJ2-5, with D hard to call. Germline values: CDR1 SGHDN, CDR2 FVKESK. Trimming took 1 base from V and 3 from J, leaving 6 bases between them. The CDR3 covers 13 residues. CDR3 nucleotides: TGTGCCAGCAGCCAAGTCTACAAAGAGACCCAGTACTTC. This translates into CASSQVYKETQYF. Using reference TRBV14 and TRBJ2-5 for the parts outside the CDR3, the full variable domain is EAGVTQFPSHSVIEKGQTVTLRCDPISGHDNLYWYRRVMGKEIKFLLHFVKESKQDESGMPNNRFLAERTGGTYSTLKVQPAELEDSGVYFCASSQVYKETQYFGPGTRLLVL.

This clone was seen many times. V and J are TRBV28 and TRBJ2-7; possible D gene TRBD2, 6 bases. This CDR3 has 16 residues. Germline assignment: CDR1 MDHEN and CDR2 SYDVKM. V lost 5 bases to trimming and J lost 2 bases, with 19 bases between them. The CDR3 bases are TGTGCCAGCAGTGGGAGGACTAACTTTGCGCCCTACGAGCAGTACTTC. Protein: CASSGRTNFAPYEQYF.

This clone turned up a few times. The chain joins TRBV7-9 to TRBJ2-1; D possibly corresponds to TRBD1 (6 bases). CDR1 and CDR2 from the germline V gene are SEHNR and FQNEAQ (reference sequence). V was clipped by 5 bases and J by 7 bases, with 15 bases between them. This CDR3 has 14 residues. The CDR3 DNA is TGTGCCAGCAGCCAACAGGGTTTGTTGAATGAGCAGTTCTTC. Translating it yields CASSQQGLLNEQFF.

This clone was recorded many times. The chain joins TRBV14 to TRBJ1-2; D is ambiguous. The CDR3 sequence is 13 residues long. Germline CDR1 reads SGHDN; CDR2 reads FVKESK. Trimming pared 0 bases from V and 8 bases from J, leaving 10 bases between. CDR3 amino acids: CASSQDLSWGYTF. CDR3 coding DNA: TGTGCCAGCAGCCAAGACCTGAGCTGGGGCTACACCTTC.

This clone was detected only a few times. The chain is built from TRBV7-2 and TRBJ1-3, with D hard to call. Trimming stripped 1 base from V and 2 bases from J, with 6 bases between. Germline V gives CDR1 SGHTA, CDR2 FQGNSA. This CDR3 is 14 amino acids long. The DNA for the CDR3 is TGTGCCAGCAGCTTAGATGGGGCTGGAAACACCATATATTTT. Translation: CASSLDGAGNTIYF.

This clone was counted between two and nine times. The gene calls are TRBV4-2 and TRBJ2-3, with TRBD2 matching over 10 bases. The V gene's germline CDR1 is LGHNA and CDR2 YNFKEQ. The CDR3 covers 16 residues. Unmatched junction bases numbered 7, after V lost 1 base and J lost 6 bases. The CDR3 region is CASSQGASGSSDTQYF. CDR3 bases: TGTGCCAGCAGCCAAGGCGCTAGCGGGAGTTCTGATACGCAGTATTTT.

This clone was recorded a few times. V usage is TRBV15 and J usage is TRBJ2-7; TRBD2 might be the D (6 bases). This CDR3 region has 16 residues. V was trimmed by 0 bases and J by 4 bases, leaving 16 bases between them. CDR1 and CDR2 from the germline V gene are LNHNV and YYDKDF (reference sequence). The DNA of the CDR3 is TGTGCCACCAGCAGAGATTTTGGAGGGAAAAGGTACGAGCAGTACTTC. Amino acid sequence: CATSRDFGGKRYEQYF.